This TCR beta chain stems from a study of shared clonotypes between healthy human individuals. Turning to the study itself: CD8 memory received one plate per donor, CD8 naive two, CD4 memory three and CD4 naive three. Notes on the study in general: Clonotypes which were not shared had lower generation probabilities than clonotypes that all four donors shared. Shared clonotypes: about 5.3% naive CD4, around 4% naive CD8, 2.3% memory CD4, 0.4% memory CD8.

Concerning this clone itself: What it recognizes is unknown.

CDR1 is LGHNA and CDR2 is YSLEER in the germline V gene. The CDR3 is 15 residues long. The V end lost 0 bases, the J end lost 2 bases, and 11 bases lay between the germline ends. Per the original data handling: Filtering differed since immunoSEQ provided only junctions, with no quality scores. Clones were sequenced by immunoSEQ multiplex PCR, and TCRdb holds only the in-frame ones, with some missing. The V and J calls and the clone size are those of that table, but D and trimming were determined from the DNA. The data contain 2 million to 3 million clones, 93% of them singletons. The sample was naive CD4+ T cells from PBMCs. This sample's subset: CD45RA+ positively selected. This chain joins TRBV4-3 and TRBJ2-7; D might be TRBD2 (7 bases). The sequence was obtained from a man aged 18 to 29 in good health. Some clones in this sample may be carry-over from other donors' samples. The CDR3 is CASSQDLGGPYEQYF. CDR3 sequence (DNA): TGCGCCAGCAGCCAAGATCTCGGGGGGCCCTACGAGCAGTACTTC.